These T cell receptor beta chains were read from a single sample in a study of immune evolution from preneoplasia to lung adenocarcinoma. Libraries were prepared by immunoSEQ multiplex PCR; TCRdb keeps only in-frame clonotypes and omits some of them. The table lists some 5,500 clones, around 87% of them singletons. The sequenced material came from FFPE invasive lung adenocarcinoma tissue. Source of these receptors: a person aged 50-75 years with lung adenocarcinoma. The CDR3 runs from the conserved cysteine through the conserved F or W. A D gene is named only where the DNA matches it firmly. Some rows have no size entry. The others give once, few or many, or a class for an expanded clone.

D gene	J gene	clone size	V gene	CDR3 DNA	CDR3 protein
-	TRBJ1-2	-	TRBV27	TGTGCCAGCTCACTGAGGGGTCCCGGGCAGGGCTACACCTTC	CASSLRGPGQGYTF
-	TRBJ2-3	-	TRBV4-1	TGCGCCAGCAGCCGTAGTGGCTCCGAAAGAACAGATACGCAGTATTTT	CASSRSGSERTDTQYF
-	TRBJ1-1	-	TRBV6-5	TGTGCCAGCAGCTACTATCCCGTTCCGAACACTGAAGCTTTCTTT	CASSYYPVPNTEAFF
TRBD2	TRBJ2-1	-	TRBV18	TGTGCCAGCTCGCGGGAGAACAATGAGCAGTTCTTC	CASSRENNEQFF
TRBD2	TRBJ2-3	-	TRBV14	TGTGCCAGCAGCCAAAATAGCGGGATCCGCACAGATACGCAGTATTTT	CASSQNSGIRTDTQYF
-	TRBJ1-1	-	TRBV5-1	TGCGCCAGCAGCCCAGGGGCCCAACCGAACACTGAAGCTTTCTTT	CASSPGAQPNTEAFF
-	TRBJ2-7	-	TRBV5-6	TGTGCCAGCAGCTTCGGGCCGGATACCTACGAGCAGTACTTC	CASSFGPDTYEQYF
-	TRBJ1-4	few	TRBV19	TGTGCCAGTAGGGTCCGAGATGAAAAACTGTTTTTT	CASRVRDEKLFF
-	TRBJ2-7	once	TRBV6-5	TGTGCCAGCACTACCGGACAGTCACCGCAGTACTTC	CASTTGQSPQYF
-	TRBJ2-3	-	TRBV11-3	TGTGCCAGCAGCTTAGGACTAGAGAAGCCCGATTTT	CASSLGLEKPDF
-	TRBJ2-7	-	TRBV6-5	TGTGCCAGCAGTTACGAGTCCGGGGCTTGGAACGAGCAGTACTTC	CASSYESGAWNEQYF
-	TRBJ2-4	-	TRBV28	TGTGCCAGCAGTTTACGGACTCCGGGTAAAAACATTCAGTACTTC	CASSLRTPGKNIQYF
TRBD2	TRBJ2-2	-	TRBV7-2	TGTGCCAGCAGCTCCGGGGGGGCGGGAAACACCGGGGAGCTGTTTTTT	CASSSGGAGNTGELFF
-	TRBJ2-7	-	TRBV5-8	TGTGCCAGCAGCTTGGTTCTTGACTACGAGCAGTACTTC	CASSLVLDYEQYF
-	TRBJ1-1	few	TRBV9	TGTGCCAGCAGCGTAGGGGGGGAGACCACTGAAGCTTTCTTT	CASSVGGETTEAFF
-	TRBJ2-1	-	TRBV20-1	TGCAGTGCAGAATCATTGGGGCAGTTCTTC	CSAESLGQFF
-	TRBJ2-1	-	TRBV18	TGTGCCAGCTCAACAGATCTCAATGAGCAGTTCTTC	CASSTDLNEQFF
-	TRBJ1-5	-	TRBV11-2	TGTGCCAGCAGCTTGGGACCGAGAAATCAGCCCCAGCATTTT	CASSLGPRNQPQHF
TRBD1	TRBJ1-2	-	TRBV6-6	TGTGCCAGCAGTTACCCAGTTGGACAGGGAGAAGGCTACACCTTC	CASSYPVGQGEGYTF
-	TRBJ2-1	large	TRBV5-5	TGTGCCAGCAGCTTGGACTTCTCCTACAATGAGCAGTTCTTC	CASSLDFSYNEQFF